The 18 T cell receptor beta chains listed next were all sequenced from one sample in a study of shared clonotypes between healthy human individuals. Repertoires were generated with immunoSEQ multiplex PCR, while TCRdb's copy carries only in-frame clones and drops some. This sample has roughly 2 million clones, with 85% to 95% found just once. The material sequenced was naive CD4+ T cells sorted from blood. This sample's subset: CD45RA+ positively selected. Source of these receptors: a young man in good health.

The chain carries TRBV29-1 and TRBJ1-4; D call uncertain. The germline V gene has CDR1 SQVTM and CDR2 ANQGSEA. V was cut by 5 bases and J by 5 bases, with 9 bases left in between. This CDR3 has 12 amino acids. The CDR3 DNA reads TGCAGCGTTTTTTCGGGGAATGAAAAACTGTTTTTT. Translated, it gives CSVFSGNEKLFF.

The chain links TRBV2 to TRBJ2-1; 10 bases map to TRBD2. Per the germline V gene, CDR1 is SNHLY and CDR2 is FYNNEI. The length of the CDR3 is 15 residues. V was clipped by 7 bases and J by 2 bases; unmatched bases: 5. The CDR3 sequence is CASTILAGAYNEQFF. CDR3 bases: TGTGCCAGCACGATTCTAGCGGGAGCCTACAATGAGCAGTTCTTC.

The chain joins TRBV6-1 to TRBJ2-7; D not certain. This CDR3 comprises 16 residues. With 2 bases removed from V and 2 bases from J, the gap between germline ends came to 16 bases. Germline V gene lookup returns CDR1 MNHNS and CDR2 SASEGT. This CDR3 is CASSENVAIETYEQYF. The CDR3 DNA sequence: TGTGCCAGCAGTGAAAACGTTGCGATCGAAACCTACGAGCAGTACTTC.

In nucleotides, the CDR3 is TGCGCCAGCAGCTTGGAGACCAGAAACTATGGCTACACCTTC. It translates to CASSLETRNYGYTF. V usage is TRBV5-1 and J usage is TRBJ1-2; D unresolved. The germline V and J ends were trimmed by 0 bases and 2 bases, with 8 bases remaining between them. The CDR3 extends over 14 amino acids. The germline V gene has CDR1 SGHRS and CDR2 YFSETQ.

This rearrangement joins TRBV4-1 to TRBJ1-5, with D tentatively TRBD1 (5 bases). V was shortened by 6 bases and J by 1 base, with 10 bases between the two germline ends. This CDR3 is built from 14 residues. Per germline, CDR1 MGHRA and CDR2 YSYEKL. The CDR3 coding sequence is TGCGCCAGCAGGGACATGACGAGCAATCAGCCCCAGCATTTT. Residues: CASRDMTSNQPQHF.

The chain joins TRBV28 to TRBJ2-7, with 9 bases that match TRBD1. V was clipped by 3 bases and J by 13 bases; unmatched bases: 7. The CDR3 covers 12 residues. Per the germline V gene, CDR1 is MDHEN and CDR2 is SYDVKM. The CDR3: CASSFSQGQGYF. In DNA, the CDR3 is TGTGCCAGCAGTTTTAGCCAGGGACAGGGTTACTTC.

The gene calls are TRBV7-9 and TRBJ1-1; possible D gene TRBD1, 5 bases. Per germline, CDR1 SEHNR and CDR2 FQNEAQ (reference sequence). The CDR3 covers 16 residues. V dropped 5 bases and J dropped 4 bases, with 20 bases sitting between them. The CDR3 here is CASSPGSDKGGTEAFF. CDR3 nucleotide sequence: TGTGCCAGCAGCCCAGGGTCGGACAAAGGCGGCACTGAAGCTTTCTTT.

J is TRBJ1-4 and V is TRBV2, with a weak D call TRBD1 (5 bases). Per germline, CDR1 SNHLY and CDR2 FYNNEI. The CDR3 totals 12 residues. Trimming pared 7 bases from V and 8 bases from J, leaving 11 bases between. The chain's CDR3 is CASMKGAEKLFF. The CDR3 DNA reads as TGTGCCAGCATGAAAGGGGCCGAAAAACTGTTTTTT.

The chain joins TRBV29-1 to TRBJ1-4; D gene uncertain. Trimming took off 4 bases at V and 8 bases at J, with 14 bases between the two ends. The CDR3 contains 13 residues. Germline V gene data show CDR1 as SQVTM and CDR2 as ANQGSEA. The CDR3 coding sequence is TGCAGCGTTGTTCCCGGCCCTGGGGAAAAACTGTTTTTT. Translated: CSVVPGPGEKLFF.

The sample holds one count of this clone. J is TRBJ2-7 and V is TRBV10-3, with D perhaps TRBD1 (5 bases). The CDR3 runs to 17 residues. In germline, CDR1 is ENHRY, CDR2 SYGVKD. Trimming left V 6 bases short and J 2 bases short, with 23 bases between. Here the CDR3 reads CAISPGQKDLRTYEQYF. The CDR3 DNA reads as TGTGCCATCAGCCCCGGACAAAAGGACCTAAGGACCTACGAGCAGTACTTC.

As for this clone: The sample holds other DNA sequences that translate to the same CDR3. The chain joins TRBV5-1 to TRBJ1-2, with a weak D call TRBD1 (6 bases). This CDR3 comprises 14 residues. Trimming stripped 1 base from V and 2 bases from J, with 9 bases between. Looked up from germline, CDR1 is SGHRS and CDR2 is YFSETQ. CDR3 in amino acids: CASSLSTGNYGYTF. The DNA of the CDR3 is TGCGCCAGCAGCTTGTCTACAGGGAACTATGGCTACACCTTC.

V gene TRBV25-1 combines with J gene TRBJ1-2; 9 nucleotides agree with TRBD1. Germline CDR1 is MGHDK and CDR2 is SYGVNS. The CDR3 spans 17 residues. The V and J ends lost 0 bases and 6 bases, in that order; junction bases with no gene match: 11. CDR3 sequence (DNA): TGTGCCAGCAGTGAATATCGAGGACAGGGGATCGAGAATGGCTACACCTTC. It specifies CASSEYRGQGIENGYTF.

V usage is TRBV19 and J usage is TRBJ1-2, with TRBD1 as a possible D gene (6 bases). The CDR3 runs 15 residues. Germline CDR1 LNHDA, CDR2 SQIVND (reference sequence). V was clipped by 4 bases and J by 3 bases, with 15 bases between them. CDR3 in DNA: TGTGCCAGTAGTAGAGCAGGGGTAGGGGACTATGGCTACACCTTC. Its protein is CASSRAGVGDYGYTF.

On this clone: A clone one base away is much larger, so this may be a read error. This sample includes further DNA sequences coding for the same CDR3. The chain uses TRBV6-5 and TRBJ1-2, with TRBD1 identical over 10 bases. Germline V gene lookup returns CDR1 MNHEY and CDR2 SVGAGI. CDR3 size: 14 residues. After removal of 7 bases from V and 2 bases from J, the junction contained 4 bases not matched to a gene. CDR3 protein: CASTPGQGNYGYTF. The CDR3 region has the DNA TGTGCCAGCACCCCGGGACAGGGGAACTATGGCTACACCTTC.

This chain joins TRBV4-2 and TRBJ2-5; tentative D call: TRBD2 (7 bases). Germline V gene data show CDR1 as LGHNA and CDR2 as YNFKEQ. The CDR3 loop spans 17 amino acids. V lost 4 bases and J lost 4, with 22 bases in between. The CDR3 sequence: CASSPGSGGALGETQYF. The CDR3 DNA is TGTGCCAGCAGCCCCGGCTCTGGGGGGGCCCTCGGAGAGACCCAGTACTTC.

A word on this clone: The sample holds other DNA sequences that translate to the same CDR3. This chain links TRBV9 with TRBJ2-1; TRBD2 aligns across 10 bases. Germline V CDR1 and CDR2: SGDLS, YYNGEE. V was clipped by 4 bases and J by 0 bases; unmatched bases: 7. The CDR3 is 17 residues long. This CDR3 is CASSPRTSGSSYNEQFF. Here the CDR3 DNA reads TGTGCCAGCAGCCCAAGGACTAGCGGCAGCTCCTACAATGAGCAGTTCTTC.

The chain's CDR3 is CASSEVGTLYNEQFF. In DNA, the CDR3 is TGTGCCAGCAGTGAAGTCGGGACCCTGTACAATGAGCAGTTCTTC. The V call is TRBV6-1, the J call TRBJ2-1; D could derive from TRBD1 or TRBD2 (5 bases each). The CDR3 spans 15 residues. Per germline, CDR1 MNHNS and CDR2 SASEGT. V was shortened by 1 base and J by 4 bases, with 11 bases between the two germline ends.

The gene calls are TRBV4-1 and TRBJ1-1, with a tentative D call TRBD1 (6 bases). Germline V gene sequence: CDR1 MGHRA, CDR2 YSYEKL. The CDR3 covers 15 residues. V dropped 3 bases and J dropped 8 bases, with 19 bases sitting between them. This CDR3 reads CASSQRRDTRSEAFF. DNA for the CDR3: TGCGCCAGCAGCCAGAGGCGGGACACTCGCTCGGAAGCTTTCTTT.